One sample yielded the 18 T cell receptor beta chains listed below, sequenced in a study of shared clonotypes between healthy human individuals. The method was immunoSEQ multiplex PCR; TCRdb's version includes in-frame clones alone and lacks a portion of them. The sample consists of over a million clones, 95% to 97% of them appearing once. The sequencing input was naive CD4+ T cells sorted from blood. Sample subset: CD45RA+ positively selected. The source is a man aged 30 to 39 in good health.

This sequence joins TRBV7-2 and TRBJ2-7; D gene ambiguous. Germline V gene lookup returns CDR1 SGHTA and CDR2 FQGNSA. The V gene lost 5 bases and the J gene lost 9 bases, with 14 bases spanning the gap. The CDR3 is made up of 12 amino acids. CDR3: CASSAPPERQYF. The DNA for the CDR3 is TGTGCCAGCAGCGCCCCCCCAGAACGGCAGTACTTC.

In its sample, this clone was seen once. V and J are TRBV7-3 and TRBJ2-2; possibly TRBD2 for D (6 bases). The CDR3 runs 14 residues. Germline assignment: CDR1 SGHTA and CDR2 FQGTGA. Trimming removed 1 base from V and 5 bases from J, with 8 bases in between. The CDR3 region has the DNA TGTGCCAGCAGCTTAAGCAGCGGGACCGGGGAGCTGTTTTTT. It encodes CASSLSSGTGELFF.

The rearrangement links TRBV4-1 to TRBJ2-3, with 8 bases aligning to TRBD1. The germline gives CDR1 MGHRA, CDR2 YSYEKL. This CDR3 spans 15 amino acids. After removal of 4 bases from V and 5 bases from J, the junction contained 8 bases not matched to a gene. CDR3 sequence: CASSRIQGAVDTQYF. CDR3 DNA sequence: TGCGCCAGCAGCCGTATCCAGGGGGCTGTAGATACGCAGTATTTT.

The chain combines TRBV27 with TRBJ2-1, with TRBD2 matching over 7 bases. Germline V gene data show CDR1 as MNHEY and CDR2 as SMNVEV (reference sequence). The CDR3 sequence is 15 residues long. V lost 6 bases, J lost 2 bases, and 7 bases stayed unmatched. The DNA of the CDR3 is TGTGCCAGCAGCGGATCTAGCGGTCCCTACAATGAGCAGTTCTTC. Its translation is CASSGSSGPYNEQFF.

The chain is built from TRBV5-1 and TRBJ2-3; 9 positions match TRBD1. Trimming removed 4 bases from V and 2 bases from J; junction bases left unmatched: 11. The CDR3 runs 17 residues. The germline CDR1 and CDR2 sequences are SGHRS and YFSETQ. The CDR3 nucleotides read TGCGCCAGCAGCAAAGAACCGGGACAGGGCTTCACAGATACGCAGTATTTT. It specifies CASSKEPGQGFTDTQYF.

The chain is built from TRBV6-5 and TRBJ2-1; tentative D call: TRBD2 (6 bases). Germline CDR1 reads MNHEY; CDR2 reads SVGAGI. The CDR3 is made up of 14 amino acids. Trimming cost V 8 bases and J 0 bases, with 11 bases left between them. The CDR3: CASGGSISYNEQFF. CDR3 DNA: TGTGCCAGCGGGGGGTCGATCTCCTACAATGAGCAGTTCTTC.

Here the CDR3 reads CSALAEDTGELFF. CDR3 nucleotide sequence: TGCAGCGCACTAGCGGAAGACACCGGGGAGCTGTTTTTT. The V gene is TRBV29-1, the J gene TRBJ2-2, with 8 positions matching TRBD2. In germline, CDR1 is SQVTM, CDR2 ANQGSEA. CDR3 length equals 13 residues. V gave up 7 bases and J gave up 3 bases; unmatched junction bases: 4.

The J gene is TRBJ2-7, the V gene TRBV6-1; 9 bases fit TRBD1. Trimming cost V 6 bases and J 1 base; bases outside gene matches: 4. The V gene's germline CDR1 is MNHNS and CDR2 SASEGT. The CDR3 is 14 residues long. In DNA, the CDR3 is TGTGCCAGCAGGGGCGGACAGGGGTCCTACGAGCAGTACTTC. Amino acid sequence: CASRGGQGSYEQYF.

The chain is built from TRBV5-1 and TRBJ1-2, with a tentative D call TRBD1 (6 bases). Germline V gene data show CDR1 as SGHRS and CDR2 as YFSETQ. The CDR3 extends over 15 amino acids. V lost 0 bases and J 0 bases, leaving 9 bases between the germline ends. The CDR3 DNA reads as TGCGCCAGCAGCTTGGTTACAGGGACTAACTATGGCTACACCTTC. Amino acids: CASSLVTGTNYGYTF. Based on the CDR3 plus reference TRBV5-1 and TRBJ1-2, the full variable domain is KAGVTQTPRYLIKTRGQQVTLSCSPISGHRSVSWYQQTPGQGLQFLFEYFSETQRNKGNFPGRFSGRQFSNSRSEMNVSTLELGDSALYLCASSLVTGTNYGYTFGSGTRLTVV.

This rearrangement joins TRBV19 to TRBJ1-1; 9 positions agree with TRBD1. CDR1 and CDR2 (germline): LNHDA, SQIVND (reference sequence). V lost 6 bases to trimming and J lost 5 bases; unmatched junction nucleotides: 7. The CDR3 runs to 14 residues. The CDR3 loop is CASRTTGGGTEAFF. DNA for the CDR3: TGTGCCAGTAGAACTACAGGGGGCGGGACTGAAGCTTTCTTT. The complete variable domain, with remaining parts taken from reference TRBV19 and TRBJ1-1, reads DGGITQSPKYLFRKEGQNVTLSCEQNLNHDAMYWYRQDPGQGLRLIYYSQIVNDFQKGDIAEGYSVSREKKESFPLTVTSAQKNPTAFYLCASRTTGGGTEAFFGQGTRLTVV.

The chain has TRBV10-3 and TRBJ2-1; D is tentatively TRBD1 or TRBD2 (5 bases each). Germline V gene sequence: CDR1 ENHRY, CDR2 SYGVKD. Trimming stripped 0 bases from V and 4 bases from J, with 10 bases between. The CDR3 loop spans 15 amino acids. The CDR3 DNA is TGTGCCATCAGTGAGTCGTTCAGGGAGTACAATGAGCAGTTCTTC. Its translation: CAISESFREYNEQFF.

A note on this clone: This specimen includes other DNA sequences encoding the same CDR3. This chain uses TRBV28 with TRBJ2-7, with D unresolved. With 3 bases removed from V and 3 bases from J, the gap between germline ends came to 9 bases. CDR1 is MDHEN, CDR2 SYDVKM, per germline. This CDR3 is 13 amino acids long. The DNA for the CDR3 is TGTGCCAGCAGTTTGCCACAAAACTACGAGCAGTACTTC. Translating gives CASSLPQNYEQYF. Based on the CDR3 plus reference TRBV28 and TRBJ2-7, the full variable domain is DVKVTQSSRYLVKRTGEKVFLECVQDMDHENMFWYRQDPGLGLRLIYFSYDVKMKEKGDIPEGYSVSREKKERFSLILESASTNQTSMYLCASSLPQNYEQYFGPGTRLTVT.

The V call is TRBV7-9, the J call TRBJ2-1; 8 bases line up with TRBD2. The CDR3 sequence is 18 residues long. V was pared by 1 base and J by 4 bases, with 12 bases of the junction left unmatched. The germline V gene has CDR1 SEHNR and CDR2 FQNEAQ (reference sequence). The CDR3 nucleotides are TGTGCCAGCAGCTTAGTTAAAGTCGGGAGGGCAGGGTACAATGAGCAGTTCTTC. Residues: CASSLVKVGRAGYNEQFF. The full variable domain, with the rest looked up from reference TRBV7-9 and TRBJ2-1, is DTGVSQNPRHKITKRGQNVTFRCDPISEHNRLYWYRQTLGQGPEFLTYFQNEAQLEKSRLLSDRFSAERPKGSFSTLEIQRTEQGDSAMYLCASSLVKVGRAGYNEQFFGPGTRLTVL.

The V call is TRBV5-1, the J call TRBJ2-5; TRBD1 or TRBD2 may be the D gene (5 bases each). Germline CDR1 and CDR2: SGHRS and YFSETQ. The CDR3 has 15 amino acids. Trimming took 0 bases from V and 5 from J, leaving 14 bases between them. The CDR3 coding sequence is TGCGCCAGCAGCTTGGCGGGGACCCCAGTGGAGACCCAGTACTTC. Its translation is CASSLAGTPVETQYF. Complete variable domain (other parts from reference TRBV5-1 and TRBJ2-5): KAGVTQTPRYLIKTRGQQVTLSCSPISGHRSVSWYQQTPGQGLQFLFEYFSETQRNKGNFPGRFSGRQFSNSRSEMNVSTLELGDSALYLCASSLAGTPVETQYFGPGTRLLVL.

The V gene is TRBV28, the J gene TRBJ1-1; 7 bases fit TRBD1. The V segment lost 5 bases and the J segment 4 bases; nucleotides outside the gene matches: 1. The CDR3 is made up of 12 amino acids. Germline-derived CDR1 and CDR2 are MDHEN and SYDVKM. CDR3 coding DNA: TGTGCCAGCAGTGCAGGGGGCACTGAAGCTTTCTTT. Translating gives CASSAGGTEAFF. Full variable domain (outside the CDR3, taken from reference TRBV28 and TRBJ1-1): DVKVTQSSRYLVKRTGEKVFLECVQDMDHENMFWYRQDPGLGLRLIYFSYDVKMKEKGDIPEGYSVSREKKERFSLILESASTNQTSMYLCASSAGGTEAFFGQGTRLTVV.

This rearrangement joins TRBV4-1 to TRBJ2-7; D unclear. V lost 0 bases and J 9 bases, leaving 15 bases between the germline ends. The germline V gene encodes CDR1 MGHRA and CDR2 YSYEKL. The CDR3 runs to 14 residues. The CDR3: CASSQEVFKLGQYF. DNA of the CDR3: TGCGCCAGCAGCCAAGAGGTCTTTAAGTTGGGGCAGTACTTC.

In DNA, the CDR3 is TGTGCCTGGGGACTCAGCACAGATACGCAGTATTTT. This translates into CAWGLSTDTQYF. J is TRBJ2-3 and V is TRBV30; possibly TRBD2 for D (5 bases). Germline CDR1 is GTSNPN and CDR2 is SVGIG (reference sequence). Trimming took off 5 bases at V and 0 bases at J, with 6 bases between the two ends. The length of the CDR3 is 12 residues.

The chain combines TRBV5-4 with TRBJ2-7, with 7 bases matching TRBD2. This CDR3 comprises 15 residues. V trimming: 2 bases; J trimming: 0 bases; junction bases outside the gene matches: 5. Germline V lookup: CDR1 SGHNT, CDR2 YYREEE (reference sequence). The CDR3 spells CASSLSRESSYEQYF. In nucleotides, the CDR3 is TGTGCCAGCAGCTTATCGCGGGAGAGCTCCTACGAGCAGTACTTC.